Listed below are T cell receptor beta chains from one sample, sequenced in a study of T cell repertoires in cytomegalovirus infection. MiXCR, applied by TCRdb to the reads, yields one record per CDR3 protein. The repertoire has around 740,000 distinct CDR3 sequences, 35% to 40% of them found once; the top ten carry around 2.8%. The sequenced material came from PBMCs. These receptors all come from a human donor in good health (CMV status not recorded). Some clones in this sample may be carry-over from other donors' samples. Each CDR3 is given with its conserved first and last residue.

length: 16; J: TRBJ2-7; V: TRBV11-2; CDR3: CSSRLGGTLGGYEQYF
length: 16; J: TRBJ1-5; V: TRBV7-2; CDR3: CASSGPDRASNQPQHF
length: 16; J: TRBJ2-1; V: TRBV6-1; CDR3: CASRTRGGLVYHEQFF
length: 11; J: TRBJ2-7; V: TRBV20-1; CDR3: CSAEGSDEQYF
length: 13; J: TRBJ2-5; V: TRBV7-6; CDR3: CASSPTSLETQYF
length: 13; J: TRBJ1-1; V: TRBV19; CDR3: CASSIHRSLEAFF
length: 17; J: TRBJ1-2; V: TRBV28; CDR3: CASSTTGTGVFYYGYTF
length: 11; J: TRBJ2-1; V: TRBV11-3; CDR3: CASGPRDEQFF
length: 15; J: TRBJ2-3; V: TRBV11-3; CDR3: CASGLGDYLTDTQYF
length: 13; J: TRBJ2-5; V: TRBV5-6; CDR3: CASSEVRRETQYF
length: 14; J: TRBJ2-7; V: TRBV20-1; CDR3: CSASAGQLPNEQYF
length: 13; J: TRBJ1-5; V: TRBV7-3; CDR3: CATSPAPDHPQHF
length: 12; J: TRBJ2-1; V: TRBV12-3/TRBV12-4; CDR3: CASSFTRLKQFF
length: 15; J: TRBJ2-1; V: TRBV28; CDR3: CASNGGKGTYNEQFF
length: 13; J: TRBJ2-7; V: TRBV4-1; CDR3: CASSQNHGYEQYF
length: 16; J: TRBJ1-1; V: TRBV19; CDR3: CASSGTGGVWDTEAFF
length: 15; J: TRBJ2-3; V: TRBV20-1; CDR3: CSARDGRGSTDTQYF
length: 15; J: TRBJ2-7; V: TRBV6-6; CDR3: CASSHYTGTLYEQYF
length: 15; J: TRBJ2-1; V: TRBV5-6; CDR3: CASSLGAYSYNEQFF
length: 15; J: TRBJ2-5; V: TRBV5-1; CDR3: CASSLDSGRLETQYF
length: 13; J: TRBJ1-1; V: TRBV20-1; CDR3: CSAVQGYSTEAFF
length: 19; J: TRBJ2-1; V: TRBV6-6; CDR3: CASSNPGLAGPSPYNEQFF
length: 16; J: TRBJ1-6; V: TRBV12-3/TRBV12-4; CDR3: CASSFRQGVNNSPLHF
length: 15; J: TRBJ2-3; V: TRBV6-5; CDR3: CASSLTGPRTDTQYF
length: 17; J: TRBJ2-3; V: TRBV2; CDR3: CASSGTSGRRGTDTQYF
length: 14; J: TRBJ1-1; V: TRBV7-2; CDR3: CASSLMRQGGEAFF